The entry that follows covers one T cell receptor (beta chain) sequence. The antigen is unknown. MiXCR, applied by TCRdb to the reads, yields one record per CDR3 protein. The table records about 460,000 distinct CDR3 sequences, 11% of them present only once. The germline V gene encodes CDR1 MNHNS and CDR2 SASEGT. The V and J ends lost 2 bases and 2 bases respectively, with 7 bases between them. This CDR3 contains 14 residues. This sample stems from a study of T cell repertoires in cytomegalovirus infection. At the level of the study: The public TCR beta signatures pointed to both CMV infection and matching HLA type. Study-wide findings and caveats: CMV-specific TCR beta clonotypes restricted by HLA-C were the ones dominating the ex vivo response.

The source material was PBMCs. V is TRBV6-1 and J is TRBJ2-1, with D unclear. The clonotype was recovered from a human donor in good health (CMV status not recorded). Some clones in this sample may be carry-over from other donors' samples. The CDR3 sequence: CASSEKGAYNEQFF. DNA for the CDR3: TGTGCCAGCAGTGAAAAGGGTGCCTACAATGAGCAGTTCTTC.